Listed below are T cell receptor beta chains from one sample, sequenced in a study of blood T cell repertoires in COVID-19. Some clones are missing from TCRdb's copy, which holds only in-frame ones; the method was immunoSEQ multiplex PCR. The sample lists roughly 330,000 clones; around 87% were seen once. The sample comprised PBMCs or T cells enriched from blood (not recorded which). The receptors originated from a woman in her 30s who had recovered from COVID-19. The CDR3 runs from the conserved cysteine through the conserved F or W. D genes are given only for firm matches. Not all rows give a size; the values are once, few, many and, for expanded clones, a class.

-,-,TRBV20-1,TRBJ1-4,TGCAGTGCTAGTGTGGGTCAGGCAAGGGAAAAACTGTTTTTT,CSASVGQAREKLFF
-,TRBD1,TRBV6-5,TRBJ1-4,TGTGCCAGCAGCAGGGGACAGGGCGATGAAAAACTGTTTTTT,CASSRGQGDEKLFF
-,-,TRBV3-1/TRBV3-2,TRBJ2-1,TGTGCCAGCAGCCAAGATTGGGCGGCAAACCGGGAGAATGAGCAGTTCTTC,CASSQDWAANRENEQFF
-,-,TRBV5-6,TRBJ2-7,TGTGCCAGCAGTAGAGGTTCACTAGCGCAGTACTTC,CASSRGSLAQYF
few,TRBD1,TRBV5-4,TRBJ1-5,TGTGCCAGCATCCGGTCAGGGGGTCCGAGCAATCAGCCCCAGCATTTT,CASIRSGGPSNQPQHF
-,TRBD1,TRBV28,TRBJ1-5,TGTGCCAGCAGCCCTCCCCCCCTTGACAGGGTGGGAATGCCCCAGCATTTT,CASSPPPLDRVGMPQHF
-,-,TRBV7-3,TRBJ2-1,TGTGCCAGCAGCTTGGCCCTGGCGGGCGAGCAGTTCTTC,CASSLALAGEQFF
few,-,TRBV15,TRBJ1-5,TGTGCCACCAGCAGAGGTCGACAGTCCTATAGCAATCAGCCCCAGCATTTT,CATSRGRQSYSNQPQHF
-,-,TRBV5-6,TRBJ2-3,TGTGCCAGCAGCTTTCTGGGAGGTACGCAGTATTTT,CASSFLGGTQYF
-,-,TRBV28,TRBJ2-1,TGTGCCAGCAGGATGAGCCAGAGCGTCGGTGAGCAGTTCTTC,CASRMSQSVGEQFF
-,TRBD1,TRBV2,TRBJ1-2,TGTGCCAGCAGTCAAAGGACAGGGGTCGGCTACACCTTC,CASSQRTGVGYTF
-,-,TRBV25-1,TRBJ2-5,TGTGCCAGCAGCTGGAATGGGGGGGCGAACCAAGAGACCCAGTACTTC,CASSWNGGANQETQYF
-,-,TRBV6-2/TRBV6-3,TRBJ1-5,TGTGCCAGCAGCCTCTCTTCCAATCAGCCCCAGCATTTT,CASSLSSNQPQHF
-,-,TRBV9,TRBJ2-3,TGTGCCAGCAGCCCGCGGTCTAGGACAGATACGCAGTATTTT,CASSPRSRTDTQYF
-,-,TRBV10-1,TRBJ1-4,TGCGCCAGCAGTGAGTCAGAGCTAGGTCCTAATGAAAAACTGTTTTTT,CASSESELGPNEKLFF
-,-,TRBV7-8,TRBJ2-2,TGTGCCAGCACCTTCAGGGCGGGGGCGGACACCGGGGAGCTGTTTTTT,CASTFRAGADTGELFF
-,TRBD2,TRBV7-2,TRBJ2-3,TGTGCCAGCAGCCCTCATTACGGGAGGACTATCAGCACAGATACGCAGTATTTT,CASSPHYGRTISTDTQYF
-,TRBD1,TRBV24-1,TRBJ1-5,TGTGCCACCAGTGCAGGGGGAGTGGGCAATCAGCCCCAGCATTTT,CATSAGGVGNQPQHF
-,-,TRBV5-1,TRBJ2-3,TGCGCCAGCAGCTCGACGCCGGGGACTTCAGATACGCAGTATTTT,CASSSTPGTSDTQYF
-,TRBD1,TRBV7-3,TRBJ1-6,TGTGCCAGCAGCGCAGGGGGGTGGGCTTCACCCCTCCACTTT,CASSAGGWASPLHF
-,-,TRBV3-1/TRBV3-2,TRBJ1-6,TGTGCCAGCAGCCAAGGAGGGGGAGAAGGCTCACCCCTCCACTTT,CASSQGGGEGSPLHF
-,-,TRBV9,TRBJ2-5,TGTGCCAGCAGCGTAGCTGAGGGTTTGGGGACCCAGTACTTC,CASSVAEGLGTQYF
-,-,TRBV5-1,TRBJ1-1,TGCGCCAGCACCGCGGGCACGAACACTGAAGCTTTCTTT,CASTAGTNTEAFF